These 17 T cell receptor beta chains share one sample of origin, sequenced in a study of PD-1 blockade in classical Hodgkin lymphoma. Profiled with immunoSEQ multiplex PCR; TCRdb holds only in-frame clones, not every one. The table shows about 41,000 clones, with around three quarters occurring only once. After autologous stem cell transplantation all patients relapsed, and prior brentuximab vedotin exposure differed between cohorts. The sequenced sample was peripheral blood mononuclear cells (PBMCs), obtained at baseline. The receptors shown here come from a human donor with classical Hodgkin lymphoma.

This clone has just a few counts. CDR3 in DNA: TGTGCCAGCAGAGAATTGAACACTGAAGCTTTCTTT. Translating gives CASRELNTEAFF. The chain carries TRBV28 and TRBJ1-1; no clear D. CDR3 length equals 12 residues. V lost 6 bases and J lost 0, with 5 bases in between. The germline V gene encodes CDR1 MDHEN and CDR2 SYDVKM.

The chain employs TRBV5-1 and TRBJ2-7; D not certain. V lost 2 bases, J lost 3 bases, and 9 bases lay in between. The length of the CDR3 is 13 residues. Germline CDR1 SGHRS, CDR2 YFSETQ. CDR3 DNA sequence: TGCGCCAGCAGCTTTTGGACCGACTACGAGCAGTACTTC. It specifies CASSFWTDYEQYF.

As regards this clone: In the same sample, other DNA sequences code for this CDR3. The chain links TRBV30 to TRBJ2-3, with D possibly being TRBD1 (5 bases). CDR1 and CDR2 (germline): GTSNPN, SVGIG (reference sequence). V was shortened by 3 bases and J by 0 bases, with 10 bases between the two germline ends. CDR3 size: 14 residues. The CDR3 region is CAWRWGPSTDTQYF. In nucleotides, the CDR3 is TGTGCCTGGAGGTGGGGCCCTAGCACAGATACGCAGTATTTT.

The V gene is TRBV9, the J gene TRBJ2-3; TRBD2 might be the D (6 bases). This CDR3 is built from 16 residues. The germline gives CDR1 SGDLS, CDR2 YYNGEE. Trimming shortened V by 0 bases and J by 1 base, and 12 bases separated the two germline ends. CDR3 DNA: TGTGCCAGCAGCGTAGCTTGGGGACTGGGCACAGATACGCAGTATTTT. Translated: CASSVAWGLGTDTQYF. Based on the CDR3 plus reference TRBV9 and TRBJ2-3, the full variable domain is DSGVTQTPKHLITATGQRVTLRCSPRSGDLSVYWYQQSLDQGLQFLIQYYNGEERAKGNILERFSAQQFPDLHSELNLSSLELGDSALYFCASSVAWGLGTDTQYFGPGTRLTVL.

This clone has a single count. The chain joins TRBV29-1 to TRBJ2-7; D may be TRBD2 (6 bases). Trimming took off 5 bases at V and 2 bases at J, with 19 bases between the two ends. Germline V gives CDR1 SQVTM, CDR2 ANQGSEA. The CDR3 is 15 amino acids. The CDR3 nucleotides are TGCAGCGTTATTGTAGCGGACCGTCCTGCCTACGAGCAGTACTTC. This sequence encodes CSVIVADRPAYEQYF.

The rearrangement links TRBV28 to TRBJ1-5, with a tentative D call TRBD1 (6 bases). Germline V gives CDR1 MDHEN, CDR2 SYDVKM. The CDR3 spans 15 residues. With 1 base removed from V and 7 bases from J, the gap between germline ends came to 14 bases. The CDR3 nucleotides read TGTGCCAGCAGTTTATTAGGTACAGGGAGGCAGCCCCAGCATTTT. This codes for CASSLLGTGRQPQHF.

The V call is TRBV6-1, the J call TRBJ1-2, with D tentatively TRBD1 (5 bases). Per germline, CDR1 MNHNS and CDR2 SASEGT. Trimming removed 1 base at V and 8 bases at J, with 14 bases between. This CDR3 region has 14 residues. CDR3 DNA: TGTGCCAGCAGTGAAGGGCAGGGTGGTTACGGCTACACCTTC. Encoded protein: CASSEGQGGYGYTF.

The chain is built from TRBV6-5 and TRBJ2-7, with 9 bases that match TRBD2. This CDR3 region has 13 residues. V lost 1 base, J lost 9 bases, and 4 bases stayed unmatched. The germline V gene has CDR1 MNHEY and CDR2 SVGAGI. CDR3 sequence reads: CASSYLLAGAQYF. CDR3 bases: TGTGCCAGCAGTTACTTACTAGCGGGCGCGCAGTACTTC.

Notes on this clone: This CDR3 is also generated by other DNA sequences in the sample. The rearrangement joins TRBV6-5 to TRBJ2-7; tentative D call: TRBD2 (6 bases). Trimming shortened V by 2 bases and J by 2 bases, and 10 bases separated the two germline ends. Germline V gene lookup returns CDR1 MNHEY and CDR2 SVGAGI. This CDR3 has 14 residues. The CDR3 bases are TGTGCCAGCAGTTACCGGAGGGGACCCTACGAGCAGTACTTC. This sequence encodes CASSYRRGPYEQYF.

The chain uses TRBV28 and TRBJ2-7; 10 positions match TRBD1. CDR1 is MDHEN and CDR2 is SYDVKM in the germline V gene. The CDR3 has 14 amino acids. Germline trimming cut 6 bases from V and 4 bases from J; bases unmatched to any gene: 6. DNA of the CDR3: TGTGCCAGCAGGAGGACAGGGGGTAGTTACGAGCAGTACTTC. It translates to CASRRTGGSYEQYF. Full variable domain (outside the CDR3, taken from reference TRBV28 and TRBJ2-7): DVKVTQSSRYLVKRTGEKVFLECVQDMDHENMFWYRQDPGLGLRLIYFSYDVKMKEKGDIPEGYSVSREKKERFSLILESASTNQTSMYLCASRRTGGSYEQYFGPGTRLTVT.

The chain combines TRBV7-3 with TRBJ1-1; D may be TRBD1 (6 bases). The germline V gene has CDR1 SGHTA and CDR2 FQGTGA. CDR3 size: 13 residues. V was pared by 5 bases and J by 1 base, with 8 bases between. This CDR3 reads CASSPQGNTEAFF. Written as DNA, the CDR3 is TGTGCCAGCAGCCCACAGGGGAACACTGAAGCTTTCTTT.

The gene calls are TRBV30 and TRBJ1-1, with D possibly TRBD1 on 6 matching bases. V was pared by 4 bases and J by 5 bases, with 20 bases between. The germline gives CDR1 GTSNPN, CDR2 SVGIG (reference sequence). The CDR3 is 15 residues long. This CDR3 is CAWTGGRGLGTEAFF. The CDR3 DNA reads TGTGCCTGGACGGGTGGCAGGGGCCTCGGGACTGAAGCTTTCTTT.

The sample holds a few counts of this clone. The chain has TRBV4-2 and TRBJ1-4; maybe TRBD1 (6 bases). The V end lost 4 bases, the J end lost 8 bases, and 14 bases lay between the germline ends. Per the germline V gene, CDR1 is LGHNA and CDR2 is YNFKEQ. The CDR3 covers 14 residues. The CDR3 sequence: CASSPRGLREKLFF. CDR3 DNA: TGTGCCAGCAGCCCGCGGGGGCTCAGGGAAAAACTGTTTTTT.

This chain connects TRBV5-1 to TRBJ2-3, with unresolved D. The CDR3 spans 14 residues. Trimming left V 2 bases short and J 5 bases short, with 12 bases between. Germline V gene data show CDR1 as SGHRS and CDR2 as YFSETQ. For the CDR3, the DNA is TGCGCCAGCAGCTTCCGCCCAGCGCGAGATACGCAGTATTTT. Translating gives CASSFRPARDTQYF.

The chain combines TRBV28 with TRBJ1-4, with a weak D call TRBD1 (5 bases). Germline CDR1 MDHEN, CDR2 SYDVKM. The ends were cut back, 6 bases at V and 11 bases at J, with 16 bases in the middle. This CDR3 has 13 residues. DNA of the CDR3: TGTGCCAGCAGCCTGGGGGAACAGAGGAAACTGTTTTTT. Translation gives CASSLGEQRKLFF.

This chain links TRBV28 with TRBJ1-1, with 7 bases fitting TRBD1. V lost 5 bases and J lost 6; bases outside the gene matches: 15. The CDR3 sequence is 16 residues long. Germline CDR1 MDHEN, CDR2 SYDVKM. The CDR3 bases are TGTGCCAGCAGTGCTTTCACCCCTGACAGGGCGGCTGAAGCTTTCTTT. Translated, it gives CASSAFTPDRAAEAFF.

This clone was seen repeatedly, ten times or more. The chain employs TRBV14 and TRBJ2-7; D might be TRBD2 (5 bases). CDR3 length equals 12 residues. Germline CDR1 reads SGHDN; CDR2 reads FVKESK. V lost 4 bases, J lost 4 bases, and 8 bases lay in between. CDR3 nucleotide sequence: TGTGCCAGCAGCCGTGGGAGTTACGAGCAGTACTTC. It is translated as CASSRGSYEQYF.